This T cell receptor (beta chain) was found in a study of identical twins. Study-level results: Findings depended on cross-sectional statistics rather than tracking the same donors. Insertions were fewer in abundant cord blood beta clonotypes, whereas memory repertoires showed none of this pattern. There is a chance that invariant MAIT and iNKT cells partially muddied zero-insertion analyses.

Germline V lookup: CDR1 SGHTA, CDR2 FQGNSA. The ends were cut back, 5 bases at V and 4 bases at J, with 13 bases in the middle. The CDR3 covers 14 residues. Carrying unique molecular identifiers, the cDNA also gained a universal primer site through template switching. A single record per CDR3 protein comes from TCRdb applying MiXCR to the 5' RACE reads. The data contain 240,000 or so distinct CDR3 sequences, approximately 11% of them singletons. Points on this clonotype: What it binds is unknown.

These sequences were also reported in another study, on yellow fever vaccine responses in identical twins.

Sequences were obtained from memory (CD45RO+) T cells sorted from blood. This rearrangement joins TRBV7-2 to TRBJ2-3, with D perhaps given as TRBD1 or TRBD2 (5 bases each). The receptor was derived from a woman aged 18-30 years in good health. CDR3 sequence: CASSRPQGPDTQYF. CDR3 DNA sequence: TGTGCCAGCAGCCGCCCCCAGGGACCAGATACGCAGTATTTT.